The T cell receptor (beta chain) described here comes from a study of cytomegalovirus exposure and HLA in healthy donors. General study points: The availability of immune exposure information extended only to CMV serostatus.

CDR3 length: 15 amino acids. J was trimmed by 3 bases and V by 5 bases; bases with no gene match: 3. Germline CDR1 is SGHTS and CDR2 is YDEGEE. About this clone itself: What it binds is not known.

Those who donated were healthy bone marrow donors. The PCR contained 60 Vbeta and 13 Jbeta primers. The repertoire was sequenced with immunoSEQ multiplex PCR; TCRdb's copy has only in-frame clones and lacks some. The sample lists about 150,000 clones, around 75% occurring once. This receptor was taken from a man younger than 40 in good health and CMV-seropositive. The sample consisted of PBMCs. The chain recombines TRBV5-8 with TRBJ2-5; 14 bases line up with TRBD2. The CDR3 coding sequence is TGTGCCAGCAGTCTGGGACTAGCGGGAGAAGAGACCCAGTACTTC. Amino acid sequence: CASSLGLAGEETQYF.